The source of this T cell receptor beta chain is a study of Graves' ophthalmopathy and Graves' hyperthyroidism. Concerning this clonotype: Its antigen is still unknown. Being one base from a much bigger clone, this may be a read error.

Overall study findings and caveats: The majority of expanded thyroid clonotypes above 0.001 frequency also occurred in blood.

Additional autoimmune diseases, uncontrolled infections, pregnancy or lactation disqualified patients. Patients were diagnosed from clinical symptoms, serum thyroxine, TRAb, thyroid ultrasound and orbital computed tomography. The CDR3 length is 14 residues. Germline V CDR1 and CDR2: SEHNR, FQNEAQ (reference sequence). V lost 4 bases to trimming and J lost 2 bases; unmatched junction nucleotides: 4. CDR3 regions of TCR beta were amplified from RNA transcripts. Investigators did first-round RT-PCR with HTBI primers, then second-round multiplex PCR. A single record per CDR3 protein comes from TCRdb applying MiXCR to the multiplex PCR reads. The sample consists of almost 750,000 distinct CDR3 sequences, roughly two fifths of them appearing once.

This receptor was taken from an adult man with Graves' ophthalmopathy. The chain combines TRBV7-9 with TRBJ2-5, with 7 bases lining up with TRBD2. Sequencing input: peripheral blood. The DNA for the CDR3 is TGTGCCAGCAGCTCCTATAGCGGGCAAGAGACCCAGTACTTC. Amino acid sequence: CASSSYSGQETQYF. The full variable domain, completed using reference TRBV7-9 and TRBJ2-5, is DTGVSQNPRHKITKRGQNVTFRCDPISEHNRLYWYRQTLGQGPEFLTYFQNEAQLEKSRLLSDRFSAERPKGSFSTLEIQRTEQGDSAMYLCASSSYSGQETQYFGPGTRLLVL.